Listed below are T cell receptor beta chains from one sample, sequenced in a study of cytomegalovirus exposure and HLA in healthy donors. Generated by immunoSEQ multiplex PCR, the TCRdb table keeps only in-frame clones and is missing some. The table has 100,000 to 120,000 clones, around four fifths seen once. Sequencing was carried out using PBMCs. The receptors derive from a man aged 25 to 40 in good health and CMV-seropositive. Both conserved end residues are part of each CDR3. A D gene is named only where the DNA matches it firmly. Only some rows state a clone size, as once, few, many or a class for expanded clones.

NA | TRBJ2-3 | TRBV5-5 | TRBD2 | TGTGCCAGCAGGGGGACTAGCGTTCCAGATACGCAGTATTTT | CASRGTSVPDTQYF
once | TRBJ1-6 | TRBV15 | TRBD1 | TGTGCCACCGGACGACAGGGTAATTCACCCCTCCACTTT | CATGRQGNSPLHF
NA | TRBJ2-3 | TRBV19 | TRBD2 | TGTGCCAGTAGTGGGACTAGCGGGGGACTCACAGATACGCAGTATTTT | CASSGTSGGLTDTQYF
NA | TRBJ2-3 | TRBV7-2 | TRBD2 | TGTGCCAGCAGACGGCGGGGGGGCACAGATACGCAGTATTTT | CASRRRGGTDTQYF
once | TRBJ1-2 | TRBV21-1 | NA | TGTGCCAGCAGCATGTCTCTTGATCTTCCCGGACAGGGAAGGTATGGCTACACCTTC | CASSMSLDLPGQGRYGYTF
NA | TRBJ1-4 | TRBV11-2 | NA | TGTGCCAGCAGCTTAAATTTCCTAACTAATGAAAAACTGTTTTTT | CASSLNFLTNEKLFF
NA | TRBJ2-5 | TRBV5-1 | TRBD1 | TGCGCCAGCAGCTTGGACAGGGGGCGAGGGGCCCAGTACTTC | CASSLDRGRGAQYF
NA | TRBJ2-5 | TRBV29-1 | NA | TGCAGCGTTGAAGATCGACGTCGGGGGGAGACCCAGTACTTC | CSVEDRRRGETQYF
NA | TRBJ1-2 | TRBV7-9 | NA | TGTGCCAGCAGCTTCCAGGGGAACTATGGCTACACCTTC | CASSFQGNYGYTF
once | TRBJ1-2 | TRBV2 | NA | TGTGCCAGCAGTGATAATTATTTGGCGGACTATGGCTACACCTTC | CASSDNYLADYGYTF
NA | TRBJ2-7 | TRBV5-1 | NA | TGCGCCAGCAGCTCCGACACCGGTGGCGCCTACGAGCAGTACTTC | CASSSDTGGAYEQYF
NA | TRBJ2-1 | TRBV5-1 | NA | TGCGCCAGCAGCTTGGACCTAGCCAATGAGCAGTTCTTC | CASSLDLANEQFF
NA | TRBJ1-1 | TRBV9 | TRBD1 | TGTGCCAGCAGCGTAGGGACAGGAGCAAACACTGAAGCTTTCTTT | CASSVGTGANTEAFF
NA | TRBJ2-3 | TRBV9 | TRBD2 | TGTGCCAGCAGCGTAGGCGGGGGGAGCACAGATACGCAGTATTTT | CASSVGGGSTDTQYF
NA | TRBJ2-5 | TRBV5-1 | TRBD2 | TGCGCCAGCAGCTTGGATCCAGCGGGGGCCGAAGAGACCCAGTACTTC | CASSLDPAGAEETQYF
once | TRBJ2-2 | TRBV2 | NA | TGTGCCAGCAGTGAATCGGGGGGCCGGGTGTACACCGGGGAGCTGTTTTTT | CASSESGGRVYTGELFF